What follows is one TCR beta chain and its context. What it recognizes is unknown. Total RNA extraction produced at least 5 micrograms (per sample) for the study. The data originate from a study of blood T cells in healthy people across ages. The wider study: About one barcoded beta molecule per two T cells was captured by template switching. General study results and limits: It was held that diversity estimates obtained from one million T cells represented underestimates.

Germline assignment: CDR1 LGHNT and CDR2 FRNRAP. Trimming left V 1 base short and J 4 bases short, with 16 bases between. The CDR3 spans 16 residues. Through a sample-barcoded 5' primer and a J-beta primer mix, a second PCR was run for about 6 to 12 cycles. Every single cDNA molecule received a tag from a template-switch adaptor with 12 random nucleotides. In TCRdb, the 5' RACE reads were re-called with MiXCR into one record per CDR3 protein. The sample yields approximately 600,000 distinct CDR3 sequences, around 54% seen once. The sample was blood. The genes are TRBV12-5 and TRBJ2-5, with D maybe TRBD1 (5 bases). The TCR originated in a man in his sixties in good health. The CDR3 DNA reads as TGTGCTAGTGGTTTGGGGACGTCGACAGCAGGAGAGACCCAGTACTTC. Translating gives CASGLGTSTAGETQYF.